This record looks at one T cell receptor beta chain sequence and its context. What it recognizes is unknown. RNA, once extracted, was reverse transcribed into cDNA for use as the sequencing template. Libraries were prepared by immunoSEQ multiplex PCR; TCRdb keeps only in-frame clonotypes and omits some of them. The sample shows some 120,000 clones, around 63% of them seen only once. This CDR3 region has 13 residues. V was pared by 2 bases and J by 8 bases, with 12 bases between. Per the germline V gene, CDR1 is MNHNS and CDR2 is SASEGT. The data were obtained in a study of CD8+ T cells in alopecia areata. Study-wide background: Patients in the treated group were given tofacitinib by mouth, 5 to 10 mg twice a day.

Study-wide points: Uncertainty remains about how baseline CD8+ expansion links to response, with one nonresponder.

The treatment was: oral pan-JAK inhibitor, 5-10 mg twice daily. This chain links TRBV6-1 with TRBJ1-2; D gene unclear. Sequenced here: CD4+ T cells sorted from blood, sampled at week 4, from a patient treated with tofacitinib. The TCR sequence derives from a human donor with alopecia areata. CDR3 nucleotides: TGTGCCAGCAGTGAATCCGTCTCGGGGGGCTACACCTTC. Translating gives CASSESVSGGYTF.